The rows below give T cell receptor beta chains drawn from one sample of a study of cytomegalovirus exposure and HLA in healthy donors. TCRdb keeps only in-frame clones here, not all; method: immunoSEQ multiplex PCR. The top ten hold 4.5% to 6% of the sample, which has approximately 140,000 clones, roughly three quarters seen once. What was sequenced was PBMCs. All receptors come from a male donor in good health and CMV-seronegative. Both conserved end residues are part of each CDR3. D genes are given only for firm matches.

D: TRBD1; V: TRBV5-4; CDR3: CASSARDRSYEQYF
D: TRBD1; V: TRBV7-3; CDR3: CASSLWQGAETQYF
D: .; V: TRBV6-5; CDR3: CASSYGRGQQPQHF
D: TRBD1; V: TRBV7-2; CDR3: CASSHRQTGNYGYTF
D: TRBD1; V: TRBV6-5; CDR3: CASSGQTGNLYGYTF
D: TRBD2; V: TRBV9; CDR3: CASSVGPYGGAKPSYEQYF
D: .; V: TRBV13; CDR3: CASSVLRGIRANVLTF
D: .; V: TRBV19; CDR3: CASKVWGRTGNTIYF
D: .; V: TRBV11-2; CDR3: CASSLGRFGLVSDTQYF
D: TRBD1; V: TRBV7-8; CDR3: CASSQDYRGSSAAFF
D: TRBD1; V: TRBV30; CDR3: CAWSAGGQLEQPQHF
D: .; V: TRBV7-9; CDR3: CASSTGGGHNEQFF
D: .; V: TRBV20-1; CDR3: CSARDQYEQYF
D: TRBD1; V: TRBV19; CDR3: CASSTRQGVEPQHF
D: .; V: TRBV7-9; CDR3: CASSARVGNTEAFF
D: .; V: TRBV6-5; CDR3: CASSYRGDPGNTIYF
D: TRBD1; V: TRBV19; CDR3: CASSPTGTDTQYF
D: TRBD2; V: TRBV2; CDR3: CASRRTSSYNEQFF
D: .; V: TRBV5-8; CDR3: CASSADRGFYEQYF
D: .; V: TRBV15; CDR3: CATSPGGVLNTEAFF
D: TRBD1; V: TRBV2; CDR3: CASSGQGLYGYTF
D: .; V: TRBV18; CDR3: CASSESREEAFF
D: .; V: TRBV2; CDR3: CASLWGQGRGNAHF
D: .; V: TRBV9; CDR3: CASSASDSSYEQYF
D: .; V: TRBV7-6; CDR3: CASSLVSNADTQYF
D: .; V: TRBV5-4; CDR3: CASSLEGRDSDGYTF
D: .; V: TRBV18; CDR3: CASSLSGGAGANVLTF
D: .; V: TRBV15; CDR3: CATSRAQISANTGELFF
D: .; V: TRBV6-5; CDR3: CASSLRQLNQPQHF
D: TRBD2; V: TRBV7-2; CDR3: CASSSGRGLRGGRETQYF
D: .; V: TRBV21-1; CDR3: CASSNVILEGFSCPSPLHF
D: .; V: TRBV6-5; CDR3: CASSRGTVYEQYF
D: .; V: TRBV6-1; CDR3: CASSEVGVTGELFF
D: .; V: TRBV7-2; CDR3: CASSLNRHTDTQYF
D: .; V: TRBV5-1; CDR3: CASSSTGQITEAFF
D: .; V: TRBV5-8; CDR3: CASSLPGVQETQYF
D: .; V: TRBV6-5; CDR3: CASSYSGGPGTDTQYF
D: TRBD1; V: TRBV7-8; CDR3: CASSSLGTGAYEQYF
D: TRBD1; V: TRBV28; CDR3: CASRRTGNYEQYF
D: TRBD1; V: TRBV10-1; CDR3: CASSEVLGQDLNTGELFF
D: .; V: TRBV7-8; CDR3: CASSPLRKNTGELFF
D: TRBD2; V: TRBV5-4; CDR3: CASSLRLAGSSRGETQYF
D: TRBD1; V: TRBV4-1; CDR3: CASSLDRGYGYTF
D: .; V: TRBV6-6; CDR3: CASRFVGVAGNTIYF
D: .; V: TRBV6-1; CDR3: CASSEPAGNTGELFF
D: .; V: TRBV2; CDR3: CASSETGSNEQYF
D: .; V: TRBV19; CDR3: CASSIRVLDGYTF
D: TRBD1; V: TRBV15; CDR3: CATSRGGTGNTEAFF
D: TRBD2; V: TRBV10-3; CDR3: CAISERRGGGQFANTGELFF
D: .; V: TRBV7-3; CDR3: CAGSEQGGTNEKLFF
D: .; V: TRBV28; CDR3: CASRSGGLNEKLFF
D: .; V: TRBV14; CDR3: CASSQVSGFGSPLHF
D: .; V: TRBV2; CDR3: CASSEGLRSYYTF
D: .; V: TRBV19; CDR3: CASSMGGATEAFF